This T cell receptor (beta chain) was sequenced during a study of shared clonotypes between healthy human individuals. Researchers ran the assay at a deep level. Measured with immunoSEQ multiplex PCR; TCRdb has only the in-frame clones, and not every one. The sample includes some 1 million clones, 70% to 80% of them seen just once. The CDR3 contains 11 residues. Trimming took 9 bases from V and 0 from J, leaving 6 bases between them. Germline V lookup: CDR1 MDHEN, CDR2 SYDVKM. Study conclusions and caveats: A small donor pool kept down the genetic and exposure-history diversity that was represented. Naive subsets typically showed greater estimated richness than memory subsets.

This clone was found a few times. Its antigen is unknown. This TCR was recovered from a young man in good health. V is TRBV28 and J is TRBJ2-7; D call uncertain. Sequenced sample: memory CD4+ T cells sorted from blood. Subset defined: CD45RA-negative fraction. As DNA, the CDR3 is TGTGCCAGTTACGGCTCCTACGAGCAGTACTTC. It specifies CASYGSYEQYF.